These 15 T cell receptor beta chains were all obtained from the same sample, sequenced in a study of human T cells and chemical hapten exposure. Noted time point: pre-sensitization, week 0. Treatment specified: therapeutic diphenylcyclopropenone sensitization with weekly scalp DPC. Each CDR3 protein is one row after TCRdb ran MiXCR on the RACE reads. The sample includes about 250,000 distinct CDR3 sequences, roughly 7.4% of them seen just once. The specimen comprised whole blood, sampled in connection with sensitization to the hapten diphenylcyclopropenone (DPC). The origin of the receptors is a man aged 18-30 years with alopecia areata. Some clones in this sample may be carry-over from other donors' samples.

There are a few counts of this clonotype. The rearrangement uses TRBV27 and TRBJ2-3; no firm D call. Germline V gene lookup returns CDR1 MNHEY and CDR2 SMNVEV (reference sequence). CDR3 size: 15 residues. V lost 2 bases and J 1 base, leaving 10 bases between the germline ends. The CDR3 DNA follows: TGTGCCAGCAGTTTAAAGTCAGCAGGCACAGATACGCAGTATTTT. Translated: CASSLKSAGTDTQYF.

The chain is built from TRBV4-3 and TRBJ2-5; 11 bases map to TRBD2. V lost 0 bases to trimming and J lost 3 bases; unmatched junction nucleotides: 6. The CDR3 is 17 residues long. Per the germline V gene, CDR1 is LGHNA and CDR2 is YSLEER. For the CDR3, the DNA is TGCGCCAGCAGCCAAGATCGTAGCGGGGGGGCTAAAGAGACCCAGTACTTC. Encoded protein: CASSQDRSGGAKETQYF.

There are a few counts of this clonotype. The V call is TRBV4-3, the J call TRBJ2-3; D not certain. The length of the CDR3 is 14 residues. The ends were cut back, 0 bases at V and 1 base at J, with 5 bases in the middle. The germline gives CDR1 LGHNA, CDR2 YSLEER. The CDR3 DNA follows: TGCGCCAGCAGCCAAGATCAGCGCACAGATACGCAGTATTTT. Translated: CASSQDQRTDTQYF.

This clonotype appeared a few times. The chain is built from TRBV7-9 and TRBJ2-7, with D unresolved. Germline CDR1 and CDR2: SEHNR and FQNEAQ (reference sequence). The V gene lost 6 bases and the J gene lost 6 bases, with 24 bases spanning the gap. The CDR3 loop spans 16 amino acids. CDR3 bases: TGTGCCAGCAGAGTCTCGGGCACCTTCATGCACATCGAGCAGTACGTC. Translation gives CASRVSGTFMHIEQYV.

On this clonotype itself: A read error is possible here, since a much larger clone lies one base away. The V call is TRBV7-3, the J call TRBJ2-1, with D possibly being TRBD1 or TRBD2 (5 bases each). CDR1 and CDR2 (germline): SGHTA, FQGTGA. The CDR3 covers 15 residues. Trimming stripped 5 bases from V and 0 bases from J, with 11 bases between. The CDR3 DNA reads TGTGCCAGCAGCCCTCAGAGGGGCTCCTACAATGAGCAGTTCTTC. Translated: CASSPQRGSYNEQFF.

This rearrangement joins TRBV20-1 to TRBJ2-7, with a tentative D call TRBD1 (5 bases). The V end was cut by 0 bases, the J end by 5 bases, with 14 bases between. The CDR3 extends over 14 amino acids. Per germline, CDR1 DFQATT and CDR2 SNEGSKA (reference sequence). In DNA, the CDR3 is TGCAGTGCTAGAGATCCTGGGGCAAGGGACGAGCAGTACGTC. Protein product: CSARDPGARDEQYV.

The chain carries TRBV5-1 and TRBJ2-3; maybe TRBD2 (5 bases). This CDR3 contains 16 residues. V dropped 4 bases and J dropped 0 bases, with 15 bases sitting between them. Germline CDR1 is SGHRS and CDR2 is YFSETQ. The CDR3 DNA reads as TGCGCCAGCAGCCCAGGTGCGGGTTTAAGCACAGATACGCAGTATTTT. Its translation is CASSPGAGLSTDTQYF. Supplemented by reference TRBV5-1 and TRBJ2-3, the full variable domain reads KAGVTQTPRYLIKTRGQQVTLSCSPISGHRSVSWYQQTPGQGLQFLFEYFSETQRNKGNFPGRFSGRQFSNSRSEMNVSTLELGDSALYLCASSPGAGLSTDTQYFGPGTRLTVL.

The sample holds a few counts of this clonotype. The CDR3 sequence: CASSKGGNQPQHF. CDR3 nucleotide sequence: TGTGCCAGCAGCAAGGGGGGCAATCAGCCCCAGCATTTT. This sequence joins TRBV21-1 and TRBJ1-5; the DNA was not compared with TRBD1, the D call given in the table. TRBV21-1 is a pseudogene. The length of the CDR3 is 13 residues.

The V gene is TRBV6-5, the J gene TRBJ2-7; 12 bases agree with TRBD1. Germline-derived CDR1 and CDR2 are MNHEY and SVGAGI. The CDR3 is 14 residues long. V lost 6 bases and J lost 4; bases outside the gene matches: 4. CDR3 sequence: CASRQGQGAYEQYF. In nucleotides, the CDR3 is TGTGCCAGCAGGCAGGGACAGGGGGCTTACGAGCAGTACTTC.

CDR3 protein: CASSLGRTGAYGYTF. CDR3 bases: TGTGCCAGCAGCTTGGGACGGACGGGGGCATATGGCTACACCTTC. The chain joins TRBV7-9 to TRBJ1-2; D possibly corresponds to TRBD1 (6 bases). Looked up from germline, CDR1 is SEHNR and CDR2 is FQNEAQ (reference sequence). Trimming shortened V by 3 bases and J by 5 bases, and 16 bases separated the two germline ends. This CDR3 has 15 amino acids.

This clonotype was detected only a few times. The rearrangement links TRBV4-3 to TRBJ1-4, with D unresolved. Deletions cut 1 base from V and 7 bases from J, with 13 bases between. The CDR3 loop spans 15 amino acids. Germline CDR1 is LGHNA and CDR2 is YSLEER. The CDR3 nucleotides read TGCGCCAGCAGCCAAGGTCCCCTCCGGGCTGAAAAACTGTTTTTT. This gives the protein CASSQGPLRAEKLFF.

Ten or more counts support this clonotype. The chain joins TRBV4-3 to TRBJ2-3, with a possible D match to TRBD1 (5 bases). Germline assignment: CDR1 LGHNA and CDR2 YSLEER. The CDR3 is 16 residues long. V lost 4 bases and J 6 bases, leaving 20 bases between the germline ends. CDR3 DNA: TGCGCCAGCAGCCCTAAAAAGGGGCCCGAGACGGATACGCAGTATTTT. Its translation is CASSPKKGPETDTQYF.

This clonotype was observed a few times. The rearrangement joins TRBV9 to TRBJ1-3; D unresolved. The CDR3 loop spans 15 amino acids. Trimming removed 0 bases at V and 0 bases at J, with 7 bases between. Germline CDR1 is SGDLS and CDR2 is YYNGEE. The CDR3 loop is CASSVALSSGNTIYF. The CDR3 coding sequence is TGTGCCAGCAGCGTAGCTCTTAGCTCTGGAAACACCATATATTTT.

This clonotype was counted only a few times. The CDR3 here is CASSLAGNSRYTNYGYTF. In nucleotides, the CDR3 is TGTGCCAGCAGCTTAGCGGGCAACAGTCGGTATACTAACTATGGCTACACCTTC. The chain has TRBV7-2 and TRBJ1-2; D is uncertain. Between the trimmed V and J ends, which lost 0 bases and 0 bases, there was a span of 17 bases. The CDR3 loop spans 18 amino acids. Germline V gene sequence: CDR1 SGHTA, CDR2 FQGNSA.

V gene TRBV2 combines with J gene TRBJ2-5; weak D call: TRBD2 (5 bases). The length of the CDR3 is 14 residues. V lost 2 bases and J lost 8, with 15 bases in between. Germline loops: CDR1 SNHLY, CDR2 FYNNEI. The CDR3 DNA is TGTGCCAGCAGTGAAATTGGAGGCCGCTCAACCCAGTACTTC. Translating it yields CASSEIGGRSTQYF.